This paragraph reports one T cell receptor beta chain. These data originate in a study of long-term antiretroviral therapy in people with HIV. Survey level was the resolution at which the v3.0 immunoSEQ assay ran. Sequenced by immunoSEQ multiplex PCR; TCRdb stores in-frame clones only, minus some. The sample gives 20,000 to 25,000 clones, around 87% of which show up once; 6.5% to 8.5% is in the top ten. In germline, CDR1 is LGHNA, CDR2 YNFKEQ. The CDR3 is made up of 16 amino acids. Trimming removed 0 bases at V and 6 bases at J, with 12 bases between. Specimens retained roughly 0.95-11 million cryopreserved PBMC preceding DNA extraction.

This chain uses TRBV4-2 with TRBJ1-6; TRBD1 might be the D (6 bases). The sequenced sample was unsorted PBMCs, obtained 0.2 years before starting antiretroviral therapy. This sequence was found in a man aged 18 to 29 with HIV. The CDR3 DNA follows: TGTGCCAGCAGCCAAGAAACAGGGAATGGTAATTCACCCCTCCACTTT. Translating it yields CASSQETGNGNSPLHF.